The rows below give T cell receptor beta chains drawn from one sample of a study of a mutant IDH1 vaccine in newly diagnosed glioma. Their specific antigens are unknown. Sequencing was performed with immunoSEQ multiplex PCR; in TCRdb, only in-frame clones are kept and a portion is missing. The sample yields 35,000 to 50,000 clones, 65% to 90% seen once. Specimen: PBMCs, collected from a glioma patient whose treatment included an IDH1 peptide vaccine. The receptors here all came from a woman in her forties or fifties with glioma. The CDR3 runs from the conserved cysteine through the conserved F or W. Fields, in order: clone size, D gene, V gene, J gene, CDR3 protein, CDR3 DNA. D genes are given only for firm matches. Clone size, where shown, is once, few, many, or a class for clones that have expanded.

clone_size: NA; d_call: NA; v_call: TRBV19; j_call: TRBJ2-1; cdr3_aa: CSAGYNEQFF; cdr3_nt: TGTTCGGCGGGGTACAATGAGCAGTTCTTC
clone_size: NA; d_call: NA; v_call: TRBV5-1; j_call: TRBJ2-5; cdr3_aa: CASRNPLETQYF; cdr3_nt: TGCGCCAGCAGGAATCCTTTGGAGACCCAGTACTTC
clone_size: NA; d_call: NA; v_call: TRBV11-3; j_call: TRBJ1-2; cdr3_aa: CASSPGQTSYGYTF; cdr3_nt: TGTGCCAGCAGCCCCGGACAGACTAGTTATGGCTACACCTTC
clone_size: NA; d_call: TRBD2; v_call: TRBV18; j_call: TRBJ2-3; cdr3_aa: CASSSAGGQADTQYF; cdr3_nt: TGTGCCAGCTCTTCGGCGGGGGGGCAGGCAGATACGCAGTATTTT
clone_size: NA; d_call: NA; v_call: TRBV7-6; j_call: TRBJ2-2; cdr3_aa: CASSLARGTGELFF; cdr3_nt: TGTGCCAGCAGCTTAGCCCGGGGCACCGGGGAGCTGTTTTTT
clone_size: NA; d_call: NA; v_call: TRBV7-9; j_call: TRBJ1-5; cdr3_aa: CASSQGNQPQHF; cdr3_nt: TGTGCCAGCAGCCAGGGAAATCAGCCCCAGCATTTT
clone_size: NA; d_call: NA; v_call: TRBV4-1; j_call: TRBJ2-7; cdr3_aa: CASSQALGARYEQYF; cdr3_nt: TGCGCCAGCAGCCAGGCGTTGGGGGCGCGGTACGAGCAGTACTTC
clone_size: NA; d_call: NA; v_call: TRBV30; j_call: TRBJ1-2; cdr3_aa: CAWSLHTTGHYGYTF; cdr3_nt: TGTGCCTGGTCCCTCCACACAACAGGACACTATGGCTACACCTTC
clone_size: NA; d_call: NA; v_call: TRBV19; j_call: TRBJ1-1; cdr3_aa: CASSIWGGTEAFF; cdr3_nt: TGTGCCAGTAGTATTTGGGGGGGAACTGAAGCTTTCTTT
clone_size: NA; d_call: TRBD1; v_call: TRBV19; j_call: TRBJ1-1; cdr3_aa: CASTSGGDRGRIAAFF; cdr3_nt: TGTGCCAGTACCTCGGGGGGGGACAGGGGGCGCATAGCAGCTTTCTTT
clone_size: once; d_call: TRBD1; v_call: TRBV6-5; j_call: TRBJ1-3; cdr3_aa: CASRPDRGRNTIYF; cdr3_nt: TGTGCCAGCAGACCCGACAGGGGGCGCAACACCATATATTTT
clone_size: NA; d_call: NA; v_call: TRBV7-8; j_call: TRBJ1-1; cdr3_aa: CASSSLGVTEAFF; cdr3_nt: TGTGCCAGCAGCTCCCTCGGCGTAACTGAAGCTTTCTTT
clone_size: NA; d_call: TRBD1; v_call: TRBV5-1; j_call: TRBJ1-4; cdr3_aa: CASSSGQQNEKLFF; cdr3_nt: TGCGCCAGCAGCTCGGGACAGCAAAATGAAAAACTGTTTTTT